The 16 T cell receptor beta chains presented below share a single source sample, sequenced in a study of control samples from healthy donors and cancer patients. Generated by immunoSEQ multiplex PCR, the TCRdb table keeps only in-frame clones and is missing some. The sample has some 120,000 clones; 90% to 95% are singletons. The sequencing sample was made of PBMCs. The receptors stem from a man aged 50 or older with head and neck cancer.

The table lists this clone with a count of one. The chain recombines TRBV7-9 with TRBJ2-7; 9 nucleotides match TRBD1. The CDR3 consists of 17 residues. CDR1 and CDR2 (germline): SEHNR, FQNEAQ (reference sequence). V gave up 5 bases and J gave up 0 bases; unmatched junction bases: 11. The CDR3 coding sequence is TGTGCCAGCAGCCAGACACCCGGGACAGGGTCCTCCTACGAGCAGTACTTC. Amino acid sequence: CASSQTPGTGSSYEQYF.

This clone showed up just once. This chain joins TRBV19 and TRBJ1-1; D perhaps matches TRBD1 (6 bases). CDR3 length equals 12 residues. The V and J ends lost 3 bases and 10 bases respectively, with 12 bases between them. Germline lookup yields CDR1 LNHDA and CDR2 SQIVND (reference sequence). CDR3: CASSIATGIAFF. The CDR3 DNA reads TGTGCCAGTAGTATCGCCACAGGGATAGCTTTCTTT.

As DNA, the CDR3 is TGTGCCAGCAGTTACGCAGTACGGAGTTCACCCCTCCACTTT. Translated: CASSYAVRSSPLHF. V is TRBV6-5 and J is TRBJ1-6; D not resolved. This CDR3 has 14 amino acids. Germline V gene sequence: CDR1 MNHEY, CDR2 SVGAGI. Trimming removed 2 bases from V and 9 bases from J, with 11 bases in between.

The V call is TRBV7-9, the J call TRBJ1-1; 8 bases align to TRBD1. This CDR3 has 13 residues. Trimming cost V 5 bases and J 11 bases; bases outside gene matches: 10. Germline values: CDR1 SEHNR, CDR2 FQNEAQ (reference sequence). The CDR3 DNA reads as TGTGCCAGCAGCCGCAGACAGGGGATCGAGGCTTTCTTT. It is translated as CASSRRQGIEAFF.

In nucleotides, the CDR3 is TGTGCCAGCAGCCCGGGACAGGGGAACACTGAAGCTTTCTTT. The encoded protein is CASSPGQGNTEAFF. The rearrangement joins TRBV11-3 to TRBJ1-1, with 9 positions matching TRBD1. CDR1 SGHNT and CDR2 YENEEA come from the germline V gene. Trimming at V came to 5 bases and at J to 1 base, leaving 2 bases not matched to a gene. The CDR3 runs 14 residues.

The chain couples TRBV6-1 to TRBJ2-7, with no clear D. Germline V gene lookup returns CDR1 MNHNS and CDR2 SASEGT. This CDR3 region has 12 residues. V lost 3 bases, J lost 3 bases, and 6 bases lay in between. For the CDR3, the DNA is TGTGCCAGCAGTGACAGGCTCTACGAGCAGTACTTC. Its translation is CASSDRLYEQYF.

In its sample, this clone was seen once. The rearrangement links TRBV7-9 to TRBJ2-3, with D tentatively TRBD1 (5 bases). This CDR3 is 12 amino acids long. V was trimmed by 7 bases and J by 4 bases, leaving 9 bases between them. CDR1 and CDR2 (germline): SEHNR, FQNEAQ (reference sequence). Here the CDR3 reads CASKETADTQYF. The CDR3 region has the DNA TGTGCCAGCAAGGAGACAGCAGATACGCAGTATTTT.

The chain combines TRBV25-1 with TRBJ1-2, with unresolved D. The CDR3 loop spans 14 amino acids. V shed 1 base and J shed 8 bases, with 14 bases lying between them. Germline CDR1 is MGHDK and CDR2 is SYGVNS. This chain's CDR3 is CASSELGLDEGYTF. As DNA, the CDR3 is TGTGCCAGCAGTGAATTAGGCCTCGACGAAGGCTACACCTTC.

The V call is TRBV7-9, the J call TRBJ1-4, with 7 positions matching TRBD1. The CDR3 totals 14 residues. Germline values: CDR1 SEHNR, CDR2 FQNEAQ (reference sequence). The J segment lost 8 bases and the V segment lost 5 bases, leaving 8 bases of the junction unmatched. The DNA of the CDR3 is TGTGCCAGCAGCCTGCAGGGGGGCGGAGAAAAACTGTTTTTT. Translated, it gives CASSLQGGGEKLFF.

This chain joins TRBV6-2 or TRBV6-3 and TRBJ2-3, with 12 bases matching TRBD2. V lost 4 bases to trimming and J lost 0 bases; unmatched junction nucleotides: 8. CDR1 is MNHEY, CDR2 SVGEGT, per germline. The CDR3 is 18 amino acids. CDR3 residues: CASSWSSGGGPSTDTQYF. The CDR3 DNA follows: TGTGCCAGCAGTTGGTCTAGCGGGGGGGGACCTAGCACAGATACGCAGTATTTT.

The V call is TRBV28, the J call TRBJ2-1, with D perhaps matching TRBD2 (5 bases). Germline CDR1 MDHEN, CDR2 SYDVKM. The CDR3 is 16 amino acids. Trimming cost V 7 bases and J 0 bases, with 16 bases left between them. The CDR3 loop reads CASTTRGSGSYNEQFF. CDR3 nucleotide sequence: TGTGCCAGCACCACTCGAGGGTCTGGCTCCTACAATGAGCAGTTCTTC.

This chain links TRBV5-6 with TRBJ1-6; no reliable D call. V was cut by 2 bases and J by 0 bases, with 9 bases left in between. Germline values: CDR1 SGHDT, CDR2 YYEEEE. The CDR3 contains 16 residues. The CDR3 protein is CASSLRPYSYNSPLHF. The CDR3 DNA sequence: TGTGCCAGCAGCTTACGACCGTACTCCTATAATTCACCCCTCCACTTT. The full variable domain, its missing parts supplied by reference TRBV5-6 and TRBJ1-6, is DAGVTQSPTHLIKTRGQQVTLRCSPKSGHDTVSWYQQALGQGPQFIFQYYEEEERQRGNFPDRFSGHQFPNYSSELNVNALLLGDSALYLCASSLRPYSYNSPLHFGNGTRLTVT.

This chain links TRBV19 with TRBJ2-7; 8 bases agree with TRBD1. This CDR3 is 15 amino acids long. Germline V gives CDR1 LNHDA, CDR2 SQIVND (reference sequence). Unmatched junction bases numbered 16, after V lost 10 bases and J lost 5 bases. The CDR3 loop is CATEGGDRGNHEQYF. CDR3 nucleotide sequence: TGTGCCACGGAGGGGGGCGACAGGGGAAATCACGAGCAGTACTTC.

The chain couples TRBV7-2 to TRBJ1-3; D not certain. From germline, CDR1 is SGHTA and CDR2 FQGNSA. The V end was cut by 5 bases, the J end by 3 bases, with 11 bases between. The CDR3 runs 14 residues. Written as DNA, the CDR3 is TGTGCCAGCAGCCCTCAGGCTGGTGGAAACACCATATATTTT. This sequence encodes CASSPQAGGNTIYF.

V usage is TRBV11-2 and J usage is TRBJ1-2; no definite D call. V dropped 5 bases and J dropped 3 bases, with 13 bases sitting between them. The V gene's germline CDR1 is SGHAT and CDR2 FQNNGV. The CDR3 is 14 amino acids. DNA for the CDR3: TGTGCCAGCAGCCCCTCTTACACGTACTATGGCTACACCTTC. Its protein is CASSPSYTYYGYTF.

This clone appeared once. The chain has TRBV18 and TRBJ2-7; possibly TRBD2 for D (6 bases). V lost 3 bases and J 0 bases, leaving 12 bases between the germline ends. Per germline, CDR1 KGHSH and CDR2 LQKENI. This CDR3 contains 15 residues. The CDR3 DNA sequence: TGTGCCAGCTCACCTCAAAGGGACTTCTCCTACGAGCAGTACTTC. This encodes CASSPQRDFSYEQYF.